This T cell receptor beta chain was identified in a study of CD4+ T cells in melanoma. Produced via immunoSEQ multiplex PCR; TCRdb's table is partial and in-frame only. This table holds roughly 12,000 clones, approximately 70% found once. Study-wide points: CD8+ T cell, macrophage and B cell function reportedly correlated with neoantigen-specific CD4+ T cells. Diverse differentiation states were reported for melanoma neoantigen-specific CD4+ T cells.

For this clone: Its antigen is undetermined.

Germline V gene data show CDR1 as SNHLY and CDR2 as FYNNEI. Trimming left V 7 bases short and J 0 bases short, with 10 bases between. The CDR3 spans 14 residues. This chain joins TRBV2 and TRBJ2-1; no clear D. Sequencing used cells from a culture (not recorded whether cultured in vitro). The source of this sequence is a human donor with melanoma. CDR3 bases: TGTGCCAGCATGAGATCCAGCTCCTACAATGAGCAGTTCTTC. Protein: CASMRSSSYNEQFF.